Below are 22 T cell receptor beta chains sequenced from a single sample in a study of T cell responses to AZD1222 COVID-19 vaccine. Method: immunoSEQ multiplex PCR; TCRdb's copy keeps in-frame clones and lacks some. The sample carries around 120,000 clones, more than 85% recorded once. Here the sequenced sample was peripheral blood, taken on day 0 of AZD1222 vaccination. All receptors come from an adult in good health.

The chain couples TRBV7-8 to TRBJ2-1; TRBD1 agrees at 9 bases. Germline trimming cut 0 bases from V and 4 bases from J; bases unmatched to any gene: 4. The CDR3 is 16 amino acids. The germline gives CDR1 SGHVS, CDR2 FQNEAQ. CDR3 DNA sequence: TGTGCCAGCAGCTTAGCGCGGGACAGGGTGTACAATGAGCAGTTCTTC. This encodes CASSLARDRVYNEQFF.

This rearrangement joins TRBV9 to TRBJ2-6; D could derive from TRBD1 or TRBD2 (5 bases each). This CDR3 comprises 15 residues. Germline assignment: CDR1 SGDLS and CDR2 YYNGEE. Trimming removed 2 bases at V and 6 bases at J, with 12 bases between. In DNA form, the CDR3 reads TGTGCCAGCAGCGTCGGGACCTCTTCGGCCAACGTCCTGACTTTC. This encodes CASSVGTSSANVLTF.

V usage is TRBV28 and J usage is TRBJ2-5; D uncertain. V lost 6 bases to trimming and J lost 5 bases, with 22 bases between them. CDR1 is MDHEN, CDR2 SYDVKM, per germline. CDR3 length equals 16 residues. The CDR3 loop is CASSSPRGRTRETQYF. CDR3 nucleotides: TGTGCCAGCAGCTCACCGAGAGGACGGACGAGGGAGACCCAGTACTTC.

The V and J genes are TRBV24-1 and TRBJ1-5; TRBD1 is a possible D gene (5 bases). The CDR3 is 15 amino acids. CDR1 and CDR2 (germline): KGHDR, SFDVKD. With 4 bases removed from V and 9 bases from J, the gap between germline ends came to 18 bases. The CDR3 nucleotides are TGTGCCACCAGTGACCGTGGGACGGGGAAGGGGCCCCAGCATTTT. This encodes CATSDRGTGKGPQHF.

The rearrangement uses TRBV28 and TRBJ1-2; D call uncertain. There are 17 residues in the CDR3. Germline assignment: CDR1 MDHEN and CDR2 SYDVKM. The V end was cut by 5 bases, the J end by 7 bases, with 26 bases between. CDR3: CASSPLMRTALFRGYTF. In nucleotides, the CDR3 is TGTGCCAGCAGTCCCCTTATGAGGACGGCCCTATTTCGTGGCTACACCTTC.

V is TRBV5-5 and J is TRBJ1-4, with TRBD1 as a possible D gene (5 bases). Trimming shortened V by 1 base and J by 7 bases, and 23 bases separated the two germline ends. Germline-derived CDR1 and CDR2 are SGHKS and YYEKEE (reference sequence). The CDR3 contains 18 residues. CDR3 sequence reads: CASSLIFQSQVSVEKLFF. The DNA of the CDR3 is TGTGCCAGCAGCTTGATATTCCAGTCACAGGTGTCGGTTGAAAAACTGTTTTTT.

The chain carries TRBV2 and TRBJ1-6, with TRBD1 matching over 7 bases. The CDR3 runs 15 residues. After removal of 1 base from V and 13 bases from J, the junction contained 10 bases not matched to a gene. In germline, CDR1 is SNHLY, CDR2 FYNNEI. CDR3 protein: CASSEDPRQGLPLHF. In nucleotides, the CDR3 is TGTGCCAGCAGTGAAGATCCCAGACAGGGTTTGCCCCTCCACTTT.

The chain carries TRBV5-4 and TRBJ2-2, with D possibly being TRBD2 (6 bases). The V gene lost 0 bases and the J gene lost 6 bases, with 9 bases spanning the gap. The CDR3 consists of 14 residues. The germline gives CDR1 SGHNT, CDR2 YYREEE (reference sequence). CDR3 protein: CASSLAGSAGELFF. The CDR3 DNA is TGTGCCAGCAGCTTGGCCGGGAGCGCCGGGGAGCTGTTTTTT.

The chain employs TRBV6-4 and TRBJ2-7; unclear D gene. V was trimmed by 6 bases and J by 0 bases, leaving 15 bases between them. Germline CDR1 and CDR2: MRHNA and SNTAGT. This CDR3 region has 15 residues. This CDR3 reads CASRMALISSYEQYF. CDR3 sequence (DNA): TGTGCCAGCAGGATGGCCCTTATAAGCTCCTACGAGCAGTACTTC.

V and J are TRBV4-3 and TRBJ2-1, with 11 bases fitting TRBD2. V lost 4 bases, J lost 7 bases, and 9 bases stayed unmatched. The CDR3 runs 16 residues. CDR1 and CDR2 from the germline V gene are LGHNA and YSLEER. CDR3 DNA: TGCGCCAGCAGCCTCCTACTAGCGGGAGAGGAAAATGAGCAGTTCTTC. This codes for CASSLLLAGEENEQFF.

This clone was seen only a few times. The chain joins TRBV30 to TRBJ2-7; TRBD1 matches 11 bases. In germline, CDR1 is GTSNPN, CDR2 SVGIG (reference sequence). V gave up 4 bases and J gave up 1 base; unmatched junction bases: 12. This CDR3 comprises 17 residues. CDR3 bases: TGTGCCTGGAAGCGCAGGGGTCGGGACAGGGGGTCCTACGAGCAGTACTTC. It translates to CAWKRRGRDRGSYEQYF.

This chain joins TRBV2 and TRBJ2-7, with a tentative D call TRBD1 (6 bases). Trimming took off 7 bases at V and 1 base at J, with 14 bases between the two ends. Per germline, CDR1 SNHLY and CDR2 FYNNEI. The CDR3 sequence is 14 residues long. The CDR3 protein is CASNVRGPSYEQYF. The CDR3 nucleotides are TGTGCCAGCAATGTCAGGGGTCCTTCCTACGAGCAGTACTTC.

The chain recombines TRBV5-6 with TRBJ2-7; D perhaps matches TRBD1 (5 bases). CDR3 length: 14 amino acids. The germline V gene encodes CDR1 SGHDT and CDR2 YYEEEE. Trimming stripped 0 bases from V and 7 bases from J, with 14 bases between. CDR3 sequence (DNA): TGTGCCAGCAGCTTGGTAGGGGCTAATTGGGAGCAGTACTTC. Protein product: CASSLVGANWEQYF.

The genes are TRBV28 and TRBJ2-7, with D tentatively TRBD1 or TRBD2 (5 bases each). The CDR3 contains 15 residues. Germline V CDR1 and CDR2: MDHEN, SYDVKM. V lost 6 bases and J 2 bases, leaving 17 bases between the germline ends. CDR3 nucleotides: TGTGCCAGCAGCTTTCCCGGGACGAATGCCTACGAGCAGTACTTC. Its translation: CASSFPGTNAYEQYF. Full variable domain (missing parts from reference TRBV28 and TRBJ2-7): DVKVTQSSRYLVKRTGEKVFLECVQDMDHENMFWYRQDPGLGLRLIYFSYDVKMKEKGDIPEGYSVSREKKERFSLILESASTNQTSMYLCASSFPGTNAYEQYFGPGTRLTVT.

V and J are TRBV7-2 and TRBJ2-7, with 13 bases lining up with TRBD2. CDR1 is SGHTA, CDR2 FQGNSA, per germline. The junction had 5 bases not matched to a gene; V was cut back by 5 bases and J by 4 bases. This CDR3 has 15 amino acids. CDR3 sequence (DNA): TGTGCCAGCAGCACCCGGACTAGCGGGGGATACGAGCAGTACTTC. Translating it yields CASSTRTSGGYEQYF.

The chain carries TRBV4-2 and TRBJ2-1; D call uncertain. Trimming shortened V by 0 bases and J by 4 bases, and 13 bases separated the two germline ends. This CDR3 comprises 16 residues. The V gene's germline CDR1 is LGHNA and CDR2 YNFKEQ. CDR3 coding DNA: TGTGCCAGCAGCCAAGATGGCGGTATAAATTACAATGAGCAGTTCTTC. This gives the protein CASSQDGGINYNEQFF.

This clone is labeled as medium-sized (0.01 to 0.1%). V and J are TRBV7-9 and TRBJ2-7; 7 bases align to TRBD2. Germline V gene data show CDR1 as SEHNR and CDR2 as FQNEAQ (reference sequence). The CDR3 spans 14 residues. V gave up 3 bases and J gave up 3 bases; unmatched junction bases: 5. The CDR3 protein is CASSFAGVIYEQYF. The CDR3, as DNA: TGTGCCAGCAGCTTTGCGGGGGTGATCTACGAGCAGTACTTC. Complete variable domain (other parts from reference TRBV7-9 and TRBJ2-7): DTGVSQNPRHKITKRGQNVTFRCDPISEHNRLYWYRQTLGQGPEFLTYFQNEAQLEKSRLLSDRFSAERPKGSFSTLEIQRTEQGDSAMYLCASSFAGVIYEQYFGPGTRLTVT.

The J gene is TRBJ2-7, the V gene TRBV6-6; 8 nucleotides agree with TRBD1. This CDR3 comprises 13 residues. Germline V gene sequence: CDR1 MNHNY, CDR2 SVGAGI (reference sequence). V dropped 7 bases and J dropped 3; count of bases not matched to a gene: 5. The CDR3 DNA sequence: TGTGCCAGCACGGGACAGGTATTCTACGAGCAGTACTTC. Translation: CASTGQVFYEQYF.

This chain uses TRBV24-1 with TRBJ2-3, with TRBD2 identical over 11 bases. This CDR3 contains 18 residues. Germline V CDR1 and CDR2: KGHDR, SFDVKD. V lost 4 bases and J lost 3; bases outside the gene matches: 11. The CDR3 sequence: CATSDPSGRRGPTDTQYF. Here the CDR3 DNA reads TGTGCCACCAGTGACCCTAGCGGGAGGAGGGGGCCAACAGATACGCAGTATTTT.

The chain links TRBV4-2 to TRBJ2-7, with 9 positions matching TRBD2. Germline V lookup: CDR1 LGHNA, CDR2 YNFKEQ. V was pared by 0 bases and J by 2 bases, with 11 bases of the junction left unmatched. The CDR3 totals 18 residues. The CDR3 nucleotides are TGTGCCAGCAGCCAAGATAGGGCAGTGGGACTAGCTGCCTACGAGCAGTACTTC. This sequence encodes CASSQDRAVGLAAYEQYF.

J is TRBJ1-6 and V is TRBV5-4; 9 bases fit TRBD1. Unmatched junction bases numbered 12, after V lost 5 bases and J lost 9 bases. Germline V gene sequence: CDR1 SGHNT, CDR2 YYREEE (reference sequence). This CDR3 region has 16 residues. CDR3 in DNA: TGTGCCAGCAGACCTTCCGGGACAGGGCTTCTTTCACCCCTCCACTTT. It yields the protein CASRPSGTGLLSPLHF.

The genes are TRBV7-9 and TRBJ1-1, with D unclear. V shed 1 base and J shed 1 base, with 10 bases lying between them. This CDR3 spans 15 amino acids. Germline CDR1 reads SEHNR; CDR2 reads FQNEAQ (reference sequence). CDR3 residues: CASSLVGRQNTEAFF. CDR3 DNA sequence: TGTGCCAGCAGCTTAGTTGGCAGGCAGAACACTGAAGCTTTCTTT.